The 3 T cell receptor beta chains below were found in one sample sequenced in a study of PD-1 blockade in classical Hodgkin lymphoma. After autologous stem cell transplantation all patients relapsed, and prior brentuximab vedotin exposure differed between cohorts. Method: immunoSEQ multiplex PCR; TCRdb's copy keeps in-frame clones and lacks some. This table has around 70,000 clones, 71% appearing once. The sequences come from peripheral blood mononuclear cells (PBMCs), collected before the second cycle of nivolumab. All receptors derive from a human donor with classical Hodgkin lymphoma.

This clone was counted a few times. The J gene is TRBJ1-2, the V gene TRBV10-2; D remains unclear. CDR1 WSHSY and CDR2 SAAADI come from the germline V gene. V lost 1 base to trimming and J lost 4 bases, with 16 bases between them. The CDR3 has 16 amino acids. CDR3 nucleotides: TGCGCCAGCAGTGAGTTCCAATCGGGTAGAGGCTATGGCTACACCTTC. Translation gives CASSEFQSGRGYGYTF.

V usage is TRBV11-3 and J usage is TRBJ2-1; weak D call: TRBD2 (6 bases). V was trimmed by 1 base and J by 0 bases, leaving 7 bases between them. The CDR3 runs 15 residues. CDR1 and CDR2 (germline): SGHNT, YENEEA. CDR3 in amino acids: CASSLVAASYNEQFF. In DNA, the CDR3 is TGTGCCAGCAGCTTAGTAGCGGCCTCCTACAATGAGCAGTTCTTC.

By sample share, this clone is medium-sized. This chain connects TRBV12-5 to TRBJ1-2, with 7 positions matching TRBD1. CDR1 is LGHNT and CDR2 is FRNRAP in the germline V gene. The CDR3 has 16 amino acids. The J segment lost 0 bases and the V segment lost 0 bases, leaving 4 bases of the junction unmatched. CDR3 DNA sequence: TGTGCTAGTGGTTTGGTTCGGGACAGCTCTAACTATGGCTACACCTTC. This codes for CASGLVRDSSNYGYTF.